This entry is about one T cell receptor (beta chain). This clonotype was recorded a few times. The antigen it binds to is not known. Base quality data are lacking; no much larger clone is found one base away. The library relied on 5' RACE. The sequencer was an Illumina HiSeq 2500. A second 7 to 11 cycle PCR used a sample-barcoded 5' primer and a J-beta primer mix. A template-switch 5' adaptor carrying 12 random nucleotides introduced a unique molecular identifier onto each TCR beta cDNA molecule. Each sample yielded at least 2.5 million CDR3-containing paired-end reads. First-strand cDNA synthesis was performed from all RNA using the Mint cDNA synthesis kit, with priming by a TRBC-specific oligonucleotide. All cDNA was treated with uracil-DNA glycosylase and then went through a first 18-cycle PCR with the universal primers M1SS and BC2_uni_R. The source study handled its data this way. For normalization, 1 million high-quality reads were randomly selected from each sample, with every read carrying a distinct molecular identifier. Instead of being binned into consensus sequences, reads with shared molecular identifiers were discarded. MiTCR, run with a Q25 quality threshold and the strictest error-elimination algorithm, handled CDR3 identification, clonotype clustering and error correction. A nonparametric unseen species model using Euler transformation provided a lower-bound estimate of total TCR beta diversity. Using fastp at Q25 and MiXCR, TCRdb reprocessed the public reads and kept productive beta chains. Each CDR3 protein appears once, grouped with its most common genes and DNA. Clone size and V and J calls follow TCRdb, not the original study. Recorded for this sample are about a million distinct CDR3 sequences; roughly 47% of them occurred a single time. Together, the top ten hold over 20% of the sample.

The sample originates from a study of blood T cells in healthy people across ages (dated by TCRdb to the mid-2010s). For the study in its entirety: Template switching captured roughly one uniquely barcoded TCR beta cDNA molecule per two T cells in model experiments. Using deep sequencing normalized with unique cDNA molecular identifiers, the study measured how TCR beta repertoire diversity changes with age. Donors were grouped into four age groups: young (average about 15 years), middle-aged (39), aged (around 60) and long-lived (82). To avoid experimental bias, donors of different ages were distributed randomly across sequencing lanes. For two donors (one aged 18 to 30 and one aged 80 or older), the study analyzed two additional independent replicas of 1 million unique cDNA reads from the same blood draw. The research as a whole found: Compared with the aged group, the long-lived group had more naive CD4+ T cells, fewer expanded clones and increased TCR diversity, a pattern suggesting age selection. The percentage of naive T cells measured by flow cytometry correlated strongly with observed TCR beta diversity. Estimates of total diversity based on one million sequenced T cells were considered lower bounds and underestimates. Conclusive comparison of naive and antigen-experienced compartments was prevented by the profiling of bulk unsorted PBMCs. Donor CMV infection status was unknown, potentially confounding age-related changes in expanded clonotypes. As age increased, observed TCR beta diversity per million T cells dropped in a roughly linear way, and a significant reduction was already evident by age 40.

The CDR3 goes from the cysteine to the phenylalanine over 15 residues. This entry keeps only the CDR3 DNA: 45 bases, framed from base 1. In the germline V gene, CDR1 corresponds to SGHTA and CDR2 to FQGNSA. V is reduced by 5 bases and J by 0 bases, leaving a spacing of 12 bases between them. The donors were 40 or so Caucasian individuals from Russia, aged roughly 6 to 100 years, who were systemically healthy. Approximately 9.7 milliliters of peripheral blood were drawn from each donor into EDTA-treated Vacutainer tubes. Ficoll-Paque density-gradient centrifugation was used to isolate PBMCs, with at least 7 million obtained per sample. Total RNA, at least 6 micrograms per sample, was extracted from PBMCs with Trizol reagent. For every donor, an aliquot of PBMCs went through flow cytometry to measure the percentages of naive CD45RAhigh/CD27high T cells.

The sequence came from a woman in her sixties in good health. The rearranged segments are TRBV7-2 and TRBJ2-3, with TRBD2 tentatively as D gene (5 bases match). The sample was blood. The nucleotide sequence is TGTGCCAGCAGCCCCCGACGGACTAGCACAGATACGCAGTATTTT. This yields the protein CASSPRRTSTDTQYF.